Listed here are 22 T cell receptor beta chains from one sample, sequenced in a study of shared clonotypes between healthy human individuals. The table came from immunoSEQ multiplex PCR; TCRdb's copy has only in-frame clones and leaves some out. The sample yields over a million clones, more than 95% seen once. Sequencing was done on a sample of naive CD4+ T cells sorted from blood. Subset denoted: CD45RA+ positively selected. The source is a man aged 25 to 40 in good health.

V and J are TRBV6-5 and TRBJ1-1; 7 positions agree with TRBD1. This CDR3 spans 13 amino acids. The J segment lost 3 bases and the V segment lost 4 bases, leaving 2 bases of the junction unmatched. The germline V gene has CDR1 MNHEY and CDR2 SVGAGI. Here the CDR3 reads CASSSRGDTEAFF. The CDR3 coding sequence is TGTGCCAGCAGTTCCAGGGGGGACACTGAAGCTTTCTTT.

The chain joins TRBV27 to TRBJ2-1, with TRBD1 as a possible D gene (7 bases). The CDR3 spans 17 residues. Trimming left V 3 bases short and J 2 bases short, with 17 bases between. Germline V gene sequence: CDR1 MNHEY, CDR2 SMNVEV (reference sequence). The CDR3 protein is CASSFPGGGGAYNEQFF. The CDR3 coding sequence is TGTGCCAGCAGTTTCCCTGGAGGGGGCGGGGCCTACAATGAGCAGTTCTTC.

Only one count was recorded for this clone. The same CDR3 also results from other DNA sequences found in this sample. This chain links TRBV2 with TRBJ1-5; D unclear. V was trimmed by 0 bases and J by 6 bases, leaving 6 bases between them. The CDR3 sequence is 13 residues long. The germline V gene encodes CDR1 SNHLY and CDR2 FYNNEI. CDR3 nucleotides: TGTGCCAGCAGTGAAGCAGGAGGTCAGCCCCAGCATTTT. It specifies CASSEAGGQPQHF.

The rearrangement uses TRBV14 and TRBJ2-1; D could derive from TRBD1 or TRBD2 (6 bases each). The CDR3 is made up of 16 amino acids. The V end lost 1 base, the J end lost 4 bases, and 14 bases lay between the germline ends. Per germline, CDR1 SGHDN and CDR2 FVKESK. CDR3 DNA sequence: TGTGCCAGCAGCCAAGTTGGGGGGCGTTGGTACAATGAGCAGTTCTTC. Its protein is CASSQVGGRWYNEQFF.

The J gene is TRBJ2-3, the V gene TRBV15, with D possibly being TRBD2 (6 bases). Trimming took off 1 base at V and 0 bases at J, with 20 bases between the two ends. Germline CDR1 LNHNV, CDR2 YYDKDF (reference sequence). The CDR3 runs 19 residues. The CDR3 is CATSRAVTLAGLSTDTQYF. DNA for the CDR3: TGTGCCACCAGCAGAGCCGTAACTCTCGCGGGATTGAGCACAGATACGCAGTATTTT.

This chain connects TRBV7-8 to TRBJ2-5, with D uncertain. V lost 3 bases and J lost 5, with 13 bases in between. Per the germline V gene, CDR1 is SGHVS and CDR2 is FQNEAQ. The CDR3 loop spans 14 amino acids. The CDR3 region is CASSFDGDHETQYF. As DNA, the CDR3 is TGTGCCAGCAGCTTCGACGGAGATCACGAGACCCAGTACTTC. Using reference TRBV7-8 and TRBJ2-5 for the parts outside the CDR3, the full variable domain is GAGVSQSPRYKVAKRGQDVALRCDPISGHVSLFWYQQALGQGPEFLTYFQNEAQLDKSGLPSDRFFAERPEGSVSTLKIQRTQQEDSAVYLCASSFDGDHETQYFGPGTRLLVL.

The chain carries TRBV5-1 and TRBJ2-7, with TRBD1 as a possible D gene (5 bases). Germline V gene data show CDR1 as SGHRS and CDR2 as YFSETQ. CDR3 length: 15 amino acids. Trimming pared 0 bases from V and 0 bases from J, leaving 10 bases between. The CDR3 DNA sequence: TGCGCCAGCAGCTTGGGCCTGACAGTCTCCTACGAGCAGTACTTC. Its protein product is CASSLGLTVSYEQYF.

This chain links TRBV10-2 with TRBJ2-1; 12 bases are a match to TRBD2. Losses at the gene ends were 5 bases for V and 4 bases for J; bases not matched to a gene: 3. The germline CDR1 and CDR2 sequences are WSHSY and SAAADI. The CDR3 has 15 residues. CDR3 sequence (DNA): TGCGCCAGCAGTCTGACTAGCGGGAGTTACAATGAGCAGTTCTTC. Translating gives CASSLTSGSYNEQFF.

The chain is built from TRBV9 and TRBJ2-7, with D perhaps matching TRBD1 (5 bases). CDR1 SGDLS and CDR2 YYNGEE come from the germline V gene. Trimming cost V 3 bases and J 7 bases, with 17 bases left between them. This CDR3 region has 14 residues. CDR3 in amino acids: CASSAGITVQEQYF. DNA of the CDR3: TGTGCCAGCAGCGCAGGGATTACTGTACAGGAGCAGTACTTC.

The rearrangement joins TRBV6-1 to TRBJ2-3; TRBD2 matches 12 bases. V shed 1 base and J 1 base; nucleotides not matched to a gene: 15. The V gene's germline CDR1 is MNHNS and CDR2 SASEGT. This CDR3 is built from 21 residues. CDR3 nucleotide sequence: TGTGCCAGCAGTGAAGGCTTACTAGCGGGAGGTTGGGGTGGGGGCACAGATACGCAGTATTTT. Residues: CASSEGLLAGGWGGGTDTQYF.

This clone was seen only once. This rearrangement joins TRBV14 to TRBJ2-2; D unclear. The V end was cut by 0 bases, the J end by 11 bases, with 13 bases between. CDR1 is SGHDN, CDR2 FVKESK, per germline. CDR3 size: 14 residues. CDR3 residues: CASSQDSAGRELFF. CDR3 in DNA: TGTGCCAGCAGCCAAGACAGCGCAGGACGAGAGCTGTTTTTT.

This sequence joins TRBV4-1 and TRBJ2-7; a possible D gene is TRBD1 (5 bases). The V end lost 0 bases, the J end lost 3 bases, and 18 bases lay between the germline ends. CDR3 size: 17 residues. From germline, CDR1 is MGHRA and CDR2 YSYEKL. The CDR3: CASSQEPHAAGFYEQYF. The CDR3 bases are TGCGCCAGCAGCCAAGAGCCCCACGCGGCAGGGTTCTACGAGCAGTACTTC.

The genes are TRBV5-4 and TRBJ2-1, with TRBD2 matching over 7 bases. The germline gives CDR1 SGHNT, CDR2 YYREEE (reference sequence). The junction had 7 bases not matched to a gene; V was cut back by 1 base and J by 3 bases. This CDR3 spans 16 amino acids. CDR3 loop: CASSLLSGHGYNEQFF. The CDR3 region has the DNA TGTGCCAGCAGCTTGCTTAGCGGGCATGGCTACAATGAGCAGTTCTTC.

This CDR3 reads CASREDTGNTIYF. DNA for the CDR3: TGTGCCAGCAGGGAGGATACTGGAAACACCATATATTTT. The genes are TRBV5-4 and TRBJ1-3; D remains unclear. Germline lookup yields CDR1 SGHNT and CDR2 YYREEE (reference sequence). Trimming removed 5 bases at V and 2 bases at J, with 8 bases between. There are 13 residues in the CDR3.

J is TRBJ2-7 and V is TRBV28; 8 bases map to TRBD1. J was trimmed by 0 bases and V by 8 bases; bases with no gene match: 9. In germline, CDR1 is MDHEN, CDR2 SYDVKM. The CDR3 has 15 residues. The CDR3 is CASGRDRSSSYEQYF. The DNA of the CDR3 is TGTGCCAGCGGTCGGGACAGGTCCAGCTCCTACGAGCAGTACTTC.

This chain uses TRBV5-1 with TRBJ2-1; 8 bases map to TRBD2. J gave up 8 bases and V 0 bases, and 4 bases lay outside the gene matches. There are 14 residues in the CDR3. In germline, CDR1 is SGHRS, CDR2 YFSETQ. The DNA for the CDR3 is TGCGCCAGCAGCTTGGACGGGAGGGAGGATGAGCAGTTCTTC. As protein: CASSLDGREDEQFF. Supplemented by reference TRBV5-1 and TRBJ2-1, the full variable domain reads KAGVTQTPRYLIKTRGQQVTLSCSPISGHRSVSWYQQTPGQGLQFLFEYFSETQRNKGNFPGRFSGRQFSNSRSEMNVSTLELGDSALYLCASSLDGREDEQFFGPGTRLTVL.

The rearrangement links TRBV19 to TRBJ2-7; D gene uncertain. This CDR3 comprises 13 residues. The V gene's germline CDR1 is LNHDA and CDR2 SQIVND (reference sequence). With 3 bases removed from V and 2 bases from J, the gap between germline ends came to 8 bases. The CDR3: CASSINRAYEQYF. CDR3 coding DNA: TGTGCCAGTAGTATTAACAGAGCCTACGAGCAGTACTTC. Filled out from reference TRBV19 and TRBJ2-7, the complete variable domain reads DGGITQSPKYLFRKEGQNVTLSCEQNLNHDAMYWYRQDPGQGLRLIYYSQIVNDFQKGDIAEGYSVSREKKESFPLTVTSAQKNPTAFYLCASSINRAYEQYFGPGTRLTVT.

The V gene is TRBV28, the J gene TRBJ1-2; D unresolved. Germline V CDR1 and CDR2: MDHEN, SYDVKM. The V and J ends lost 5 bases and 6 bases respectively, with 10 bases between them. This CDR3 contains 12 residues. DNA of the CDR3: TGTGCCAGCAGTCCGGCGTGGGATGGCTACACCTTC. This translates into CASSPAWDGYTF.

Here the CDR3 DNA reads TGTGCCGACCCGCCTCCCGTAGAGCCCAGGAACACTGAAGCTTTCTTT. Translation: CADPPPVEPRNTEAFF. The chain couples TRBV7-6 to TRBJ1-1; no reliable D call. The V and J ends lost 11 bases and 1 base respectively, with 23 bases between them. This CDR3 is built from 16 residues. Germline CDR1 and CDR2: SGHVS and FNYEAQ.

This clone was recorded once. V usage is TRBV2 and J usage is TRBJ1-5; no firm D call. The germline gives CDR1 SNHLY, CDR2 FYNNEI. V was cut by 7 bases and J by 5 bases, with 12 bases left in between. CDR3 length equals 13 residues. The DNA for the CDR3 is TGTGCCAGCACTCAAGGGCGGGATCAGCCCCAGCATTTT. It specifies CASTQGRDQPQHF.

This chain uses TRBV10-3 with TRBJ1-1, with D perhaps TRBD1 (5 bases). V was shortened by 2 bases and J by 3 bases, with 13 bases between the two germline ends. The CDR3 has 15 amino acids. CDR1 is ENHRY, CDR2 SYGVKD, per germline. The CDR3 region has the DNA TGTGCCATCAGTGAGCTGGGAGGGGAGGACACTGAAGCTTTCTTT. This codes for CAISELGGEDTEAFF.

As to this clone: A read error may produce the germline difference seen at one junction end. The V gene is TRBV5-6, the J gene TRBJ2-5; possible D gene TRBD1, 5 bases. Germline CDR1 reads SGHDT; CDR2 reads YYEEEE. The CDR3 runs to 16 residues. This CDR3 is CASSLVGLSREETQYF. The CDR3 nucleotides are TGTGCCAGCAGTTTGGTCGGGCTAAGCAGGGAAGAGACCCAGTACTTC.